A single sample gave rise to the 29 T cell receptor beta chains below, sequenced in a study of patients and donors after allogeneic stem cell transplantation. In TCRdb, the RT-PCR reads were re-called with MiXCR into one record per CDR3 protein. Of about a million distinct CDR3 sequences detected, over 15% appear once; the ten largest clones hold roughly 6.4%. Material for sequencing was blood, either unsorted or a sorted T cell fraction (not recorded which). Receptors were obtained from a human donor who was either an allogeneic HSCT recipient or a stem cell or donor lymphocyte infusion donor (not recorded which). It is not recorded whose cells these are; they may come from a transplant donor.

This clonotype was recorded a few times. The J gene is TRBJ2-3, the V gene TRBV2; 8 bases map to TRBD1. The J segment lost 2 bases and the V segment lost 2 bases, leaving 9 bases of the junction unmatched. The CDR3 length is 17 residues. Germline CDR1 and CDR2: SNHLY and FYNNEI. CDR3 sequence: CASSETGQVMATDTQYF. The CDR3 nucleotides read TGTGCCAGCAGTGAAACGGGACAGGTTATGGCCACAGATACGCAGTATTTT.

The chain combines TRBV24-1 with TRBJ2-1; D call uncertain. Looked up from germline, CDR1 is KGHDR and CDR2 is SFDVKD. This CDR3 is 15 amino acids long. The ends were cut back, 9 bases at V and 3 bases at J, with 17 bases in the middle. The CDR3 DNA reads TGTGCCACCCAGGACCGATTTAGCATCTACAATGAGCAGTTCTTC. It specifies CATQDRFSIYNEQFF.

This chain joins TRBV5-1 and TRBJ1-5; a possible D gene is TRBD1 (6 bases). The V end was cut by 0 bases, the J end by 2 bases, with 15 bases between. The CDR3 length is 17 residues. Germline values: CDR1 SGHRS, CDR2 YFSETQ. DNA for the CDR3: TGCGCCAGCAGCTTGGGGTCTGCCGCAGGGGGCAATCAGCCCCAGCATTTT. It codes for CASSLGSAAGGNQPQHF.

The CDR3 sequence is CASRLDRGATGELFF. The CDR3 DNA sequence: TGTGCCAGCAGGTTGGACAGGGGGGCGACCGGGGAGCTGTTTTTT. The genes are TRBV7-6 and TRBJ2-2; 10 nucleotides align to TRBD1. Germline V gives CDR1 SGHVS, CDR2 FNYEAQ. Losses at the gene ends were 6 bases for V and 5 bases for J; bases not matched to a gene: 6. The CDR3 contains 15 residues.

This clonotype was detected a few times. V gene TRBV20-1 combines with J gene TRBJ2-1, with TRBD2 identical over 8 bases. The CDR3 contains 16 residues. The J segment lost 0 bases and the V segment lost 5 bases, leaving 9 bases of the junction unmatched. Germline CDR1 and CDR2: DFQATT and SNEGSKA (reference sequence). The CDR3 is CSAELAGLGSYNEQFF. Written as DNA, the CDR3 is TGCAGTGCTGAATTAGCGGGGTTAGGCTCCTACAATGAGCAGTTCTTC.

The table lists this clonotype with a few counts. The V and J genes are TRBV29-1 and TRBJ1-2; 9 bases are shared with TRBD1. The CDR3 runs to 13 residues. V shed 8 bases and J 4 bases; nucleotides not matched to a gene: 8. Germline-derived CDR1 and CDR2 are SQVTM and ANQGSEA. This CDR3 is CSLREQGAYGYTF. CDR3 DNA: TGCAGCCTGAGGGAACAGGGGGCCTATGGCTACACCTTC.

This clonotype occurred a few times. The chain couples TRBV9 to TRBJ2-7; 8 positions match TRBD1. Germline trimming cut 5 bases from V and 5 bases from J; bases unmatched to any gene: 12. Germline V gene data show CDR1 as SGDLS and CDR2 as YYNGEE. The CDR3 length is 15 residues. This CDR3 is CASSYAGQGNDEQYF. The DNA of the CDR3 is TGTGCCAGCAGTTATGCAGGACAGGGTAACGACGAGCAGTACTTC.

This clonotype showed up just a few times. This chain connects TRBV4-3 to TRBJ2-7; D is ambiguous. This CDR3 comprises 16 residues. V lost 0 bases and J lost 1, with 13 bases in between. Germline lookup yields CDR1 LGHNA and CDR2 YSLEER. As DNA, the CDR3 is TGCGCCAGCAGCCAAGAAGTGGGTCTGGGGTCCTACGAGCAGTACTTC. Protein sequence: CASSQEVGLGSYEQYF.

This chain joins TRBV7-3 and TRBJ2-3; D is unresolved. This CDR3 region has 13 residues. Trimming removed 1 base from V and 0 bases from J, with 2 bases in between. The germline V gene encodes CDR1 SGHTA and CDR2 FQGTGA. The CDR3 loop is CASSLISTDTQYF. Written as DNA, the CDR3 is TGTGCCAGCAGCTTAATTAGCACAGATACGCAGTATTTT. Based on the CDR3 plus reference TRBV7-3 and TRBJ2-3, the full variable domain is GAGVSQTPSNKVTEKGKYVELRCDPISGHTALYWYRQSLGQGPEFLIYFQGTGAADDSGLPNDRFFAVRPEGSVSTLKIQRTERGDSAVYLCASSLISTDTQYFGPGTRLTVL.

This clonotype turned up a few times. This sequence joins TRBV7-8 and TRBJ1-1; a weak D match, TRBD1 (5 bases). CDR1 and CDR2 from the germline V gene are SGHVS and FQNEAQ. The V end lost 4 bases, the J end lost 0 bases, and 12 bases lay between the germline ends. The CDR3 has 15 residues. The CDR3 protein is CASSSRGILNTEAFF. The CDR3, as DNA: TGTGCCAGCAGCTCAAGGGGCATCCTGAACACTGAAGCTTTCTTT.

This chain links TRBV2 with TRBJ1-4; maybe TRBD1 (6 bases). Trimming cost V 7 bases and J 8 bases, with 17 bases left between them. Germline V CDR1 and CDR2: SNHLY, FYNNEI. This CDR3 has 14 amino acids. The CDR3 sequence: CASTYGTLGEKLFF. CDR3 DNA sequence: TGTGCCAGCACCTACGGGACACTTGGAGAAAAACTGTTTTTT.

In this sample, this clonotype turned up a few times. The V call is TRBV12-3 or TRBV12-4, the J call TRBJ1-6, with D possibly matching TRBD1 (6 bases). V dropped 5 bases and J dropped 10 bases, with 9 bases sitting between them. This CDR3 comprises 12 residues. The CDR3 nucleotides read TGTGCCAGCAGTACAGGGTACTCACCCCTCCACTTT. Translating gives CASSTGYSPLHF.

This clonotype came up a few times. The CDR3: CASSQVLERDPTNYGYTF. The CDR3 nucleotides read TGTGCCAGCAGCCAAGTCCTAGAAAGAGACCCCACTAACTATGGCTACACCTTC. V usage is TRBV4-2 and J usage is TRBJ1-2, with unresolved D. Looked up from germline, CDR1 is LGHNA and CDR2 is YNFKEQ. Between the trimmed V and J ends, which lost 1 base and 0 bases, there was a span of 18 bases. The CDR3 sequence is 18 residues long.

In this sample, this clonotype turned up a few times. The V and J genes are TRBV6-1 and TRBJ1-1, with 8 bases fitting TRBD1. Germline V gives CDR1 MNHNS, CDR2 SASEGT. V was pared by 6 bases and J by 9 bases, with 9 bases of the junction left unmatched. The CDR3 has 13 amino acids. Here the CDR3 reads CASSPGQGNKAFF. For the CDR3, the DNA is TGTGCCAGCAGCCCCGGACAGGGAAATAAAGCTTTCTTT.

This clonotype has only a few counts. This chain joins TRBV6-4 and TRBJ2-1; D remains unclear. The CDR3 is made up of 16 amino acids. Per germline, CDR1 MRHNA and CDR2 SNTAGT. Trimming stripped 3 bases from V and 0 bases from J, with 12 bases between. The DNA of the CDR3 is TGTGCCAGCAGTGAATGGCTAACCCGCTCCTACAATGAGCAGTTCTTC. It encodes CASSEWLTRSYNEQFF.

This clonotype was detected only a few times. V usage is TRBV5-6 and J usage is TRBJ2-4; D gene uncertain. Germline CDR1 reads SGHDT; CDR2 reads YYEEEE. This CDR3 has 13 amino acids. Trimming removed 1 base from V and 8 bases from J, with 10 bases in between. The CDR3 region is CASSLIGWDIQYF. CDR3 DNA sequence: TGTGCCAGCAGCTTGATTGGATGGGACATTCAGTACTTC.

J is TRBJ2-7 and V is TRBV11-3; D is undetermined. CDR1 and CDR2 from the germline V gene are SGHNT and YENEEA. The V and J ends lost 5 bases and 7 bases respectively, with 12 bases between them. The CDR3 loop spans 12 amino acids. This chain's CDR3 is CASSPVGREQYF. CDR3 nucleotides: TGTGCCAGCAGCCCTGTGGGTCGAGAGCAGTACTTC.

The V and J genes are TRBV6-5 and TRBJ1-2; D not certain. Trimming left V 4 bases short and J 0 bases short, with 12 bases between. In germline, CDR1 is MNHEY, CDR2 SVGAGI. The CDR3 totals 15 residues. CDR3 in DNA: TGTGCCAGCAGTTTACGGACGGAAGCTAACTATGGCTACACCTTC. Its translation is CASSLRTEANYGYTF.

The V gene is TRBV27, the J gene TRBJ1-1; the D gene is possibly TRBD1 (5 bases). Germline V gene sequence: CDR1 MNHEY, CDR2 SMNVEV (reference sequence). CDR3 length: 17 amino acids. V was cut by 0 bases and J by 1 base, with 15 bases left in between. CDR3 coding DNA: TGTGCCAGCAGTTTATCGATTCCGGGCCAGGGGAACACTGAAGCTTTCTTT. Protein product: CASSLSIPGQGNTEAFF.

This clonotype was seen a few times. The chain employs TRBV7-9 and TRBJ2-7, with a tentative D call TRBD1 (6 bases). Germline CDR1 reads SEHNR; CDR2 reads FQNEAQ (reference sequence). The CDR3 loop spans 14 amino acids. Trimming took off 5 bases at V and 3 bases at J, with 14 bases between the two ends. The CDR3 protein is CASSAGQKIYEQYF. The DNA of the CDR3 is TGTGCCAGCAGCGCCGGACAGAAGATCTACGAGCAGTACTTC.

This rearrangement joins TRBV4-3 to TRBJ1-1, with D hard to call. Trimming took 0 bases from V and 0 from J, leaving 11 bases between them. This CDR3 spans 16 amino acids. Germline V gene sequence: CDR1 LGHNA, CDR2 YSLEER. CDR3 loop: CASSQDFPGMNTEAFF. CDR3 nucleotide sequence: TGCGCCAGCAGCCAAGACTTTCCGGGGATGAACACTGAAGCTTTCTTT.

The chain couples TRBV12-3 or TRBV12-4 to TRBJ1-2; D gene ambiguous. CDR3 size: 13 residues. Trimming took 1 base from V and 4 from J, leaving 7 bases between them. The CDR3 DNA follows: TGTGCCAGCAGTTTAGGGGTGACCTATGGCTACACCTTC. Its protein is CASSLGVTYGYTF.

The chain recombines TRBV12-3 or TRBV12-4 with TRBJ1-4, with 7 bases lining up with TRBD1. V shed 7 bases, J shed 3 bases, and the junction held 5 bases outside the gene matches. The CDR3 sequence is 14 residues long. CDR3 sequence (DNA): TGTGCCAGCACTCGACAGGGAGCTAATGAAAAACTGTTTTTT. Translated, it gives CASTRQGANEKLFF.

The chain combines TRBV6-1 with TRBJ2-7, with 8 bases that match TRBD2. The germline CDR1 and CDR2 sequences are MNHNS and SASEGT. The CDR3 has 17 amino acids. The V and J ends lost 3 bases and 0 bases, in that order; junction bases with no gene match: 10. CDR3 loop: CASSDPRTSSSSYEQYF. CDR3 coding DNA: TGTGCCAGCAGTGACCCTCGGACTAGCTCTTCCTCCTACGAGCAGTACTTC.

This clonotype was seen only a few times. The V call is TRBV9, the J call TRBJ2-7; D is ambiguous. The CDR3 runs to 16 residues. V was shortened by 3 bases and J by 2 bases, with 18 bases between the two germline ends. Germline-derived CDR1 and CDR2 are SGDLS and YYNGEE. CDR3 sequence (DNA): TGTGCCAGCAGCGCAGAGGCCAGTGGTCCTACCTACGAGCAGTACTTC. Its protein is CASSAEASGPTYEQYF.

The chain uses TRBV12-3 or TRBV12-4 and TRBJ1-1; D is undetermined. CDR3 length equals 13 residues. Trimming removed 3 bases at V and 9 bases at J, with 14 bases between. This CDR3 is CASSLEGPAKAFF. The CDR3 region has the DNA TGTGCCAGCAGTTTGGAGGGCCCCGCGAAAGCTTTCTTT.

The sample holds a few counts of this clonotype. J is TRBJ2-5 and V is TRBV5-1; possible D gene TRBD2, 5 bases. From germline, CDR1 is SGHRS and CDR2 YFSETQ. V was cut by 4 bases and J by 2 bases, with 18 bases left in between. The CDR3 contains 16 residues. As DNA, the CDR3 is TGCGCCAGCAGCCCCCTCTTGAGGGCCGGTCAAGAGACCCAGTACTTC. Translation: CASSPLLRAGQETQYF.

This clonotype was counted a few times. The chain uses TRBV29-1 and TRBJ1-2; D is undetermined. Trimming took 6 bases from V and 10 from J, leaving 12 bases between them. The length of the CDR3 is 10 residues. The germline V gene has CDR1 SQVTM and CDR2 ANQGSEA. Here the CDR3 reads CSVGERDYTF. Written as DNA, the CDR3 is TGCAGCGTGGGCGAGAGGGACTACACCTTC.

The rearrangement uses TRBV7-9 and TRBJ2-2; a weak D match, TRBD1 (5 bases). Germline V gene lookup returns CDR1 SEHNR and CDR2 FQNEAQ (reference sequence). V lost 5 bases and J lost 6, with 19 bases in between. The CDR3 is 16 amino acids. This CDR3 reads CASSRGQSGFPGELFF. CDR3 DNA sequence: TGTGCCAGCAGCCGTGGCCAGTCAGGGTTCCCCGGGGAGCTGTTTTTT. Complete variable domain (other parts from reference TRBV7-9 and TRBJ2-2): DTGVSQNPRHKITKRGQNVTFRCDPISEHNRLYWYRQTLGQGPEFLTYFQNEAQLEKSRLLSDRFSAERPKGSFSTLEIQRTEQGDSAMYLCASSRGQSGFPGELFFGEGSRLTVL.